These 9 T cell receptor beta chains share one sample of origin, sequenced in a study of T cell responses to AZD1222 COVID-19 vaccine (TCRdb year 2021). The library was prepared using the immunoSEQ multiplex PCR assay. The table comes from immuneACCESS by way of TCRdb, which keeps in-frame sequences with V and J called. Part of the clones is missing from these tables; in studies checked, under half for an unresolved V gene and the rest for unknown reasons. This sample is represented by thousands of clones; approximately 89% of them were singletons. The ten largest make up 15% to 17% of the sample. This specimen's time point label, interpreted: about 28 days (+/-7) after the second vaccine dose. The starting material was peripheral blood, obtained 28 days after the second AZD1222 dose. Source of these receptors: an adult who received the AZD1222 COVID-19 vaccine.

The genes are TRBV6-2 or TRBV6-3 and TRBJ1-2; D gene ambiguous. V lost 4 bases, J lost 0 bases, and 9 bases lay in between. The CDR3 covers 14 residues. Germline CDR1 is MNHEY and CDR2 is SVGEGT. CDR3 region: CASSSSPPNYGYTF. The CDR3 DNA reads TGTGCCAGCAGTTCCTCGCCCCCTAACTATGGCTACACCTTC.

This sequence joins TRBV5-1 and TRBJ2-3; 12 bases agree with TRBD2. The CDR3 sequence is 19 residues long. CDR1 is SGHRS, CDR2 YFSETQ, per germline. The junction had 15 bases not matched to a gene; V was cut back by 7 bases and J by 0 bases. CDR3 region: CASSRTSGTSSLSTDTQYF. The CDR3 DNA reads TGCGCCAGCTCAAGGACTAGCGGGACTTCCTCCCTGAGCACAGATACGCAGTATTTT.

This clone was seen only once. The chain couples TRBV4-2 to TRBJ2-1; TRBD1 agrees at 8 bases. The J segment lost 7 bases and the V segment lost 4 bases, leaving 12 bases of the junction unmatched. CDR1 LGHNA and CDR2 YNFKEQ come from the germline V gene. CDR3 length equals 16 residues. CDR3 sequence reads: CASSPAGTGIENEQFF. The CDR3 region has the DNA TGTGCCAGCAGCCCTGCCGGGACAGGTATCGAGAATGAGCAGTTCTTC.

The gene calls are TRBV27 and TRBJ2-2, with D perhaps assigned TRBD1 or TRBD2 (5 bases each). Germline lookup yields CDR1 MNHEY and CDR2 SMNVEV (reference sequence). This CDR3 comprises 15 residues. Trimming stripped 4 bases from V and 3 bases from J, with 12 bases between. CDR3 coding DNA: TGTGCCAGCAGTTCTCCGGGACGGTACACCGGGGAGCTGTTTTTT. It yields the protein CASSSPGRYTGELFF.

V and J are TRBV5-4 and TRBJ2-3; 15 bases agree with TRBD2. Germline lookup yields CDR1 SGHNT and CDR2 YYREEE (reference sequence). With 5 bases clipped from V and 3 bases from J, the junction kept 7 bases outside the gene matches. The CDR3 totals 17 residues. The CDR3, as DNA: TGTGCCAGCAGGGGACCGGGACTAGCGGGAGGTACAGATACGCAGTATTTT. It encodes CASRGPGLAGGTDTQYF.

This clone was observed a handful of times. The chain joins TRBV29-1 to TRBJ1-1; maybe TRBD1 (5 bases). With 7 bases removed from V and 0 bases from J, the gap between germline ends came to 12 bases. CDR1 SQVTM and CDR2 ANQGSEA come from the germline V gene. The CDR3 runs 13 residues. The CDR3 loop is CSASDTLNTEAFF. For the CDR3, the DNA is TGCAGCGCTTCGGACACCTTGAACACTGAAGCTTTCTTT.

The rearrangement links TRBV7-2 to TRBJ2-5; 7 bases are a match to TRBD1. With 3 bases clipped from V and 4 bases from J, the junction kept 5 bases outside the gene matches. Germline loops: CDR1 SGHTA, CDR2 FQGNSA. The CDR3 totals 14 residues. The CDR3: CASSFRQGGETQYF. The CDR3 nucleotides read TGTGCCAGCAGCTTCCGACAGGGTGGAGAGACCCAGTACTTC.

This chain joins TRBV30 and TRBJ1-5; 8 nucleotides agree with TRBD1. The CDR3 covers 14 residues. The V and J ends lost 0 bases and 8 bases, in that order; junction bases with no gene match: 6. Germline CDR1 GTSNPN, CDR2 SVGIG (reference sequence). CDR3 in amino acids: CAWSVGQGEKPQHF. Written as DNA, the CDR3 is TGTGCCTGGAGTGTAGGACAGGGAGAGAAGCCCCAGCATTTT.

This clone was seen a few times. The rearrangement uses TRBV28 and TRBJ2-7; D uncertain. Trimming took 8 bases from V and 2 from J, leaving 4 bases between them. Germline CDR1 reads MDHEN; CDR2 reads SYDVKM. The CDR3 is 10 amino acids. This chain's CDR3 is CASFPYEQYF. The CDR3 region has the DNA TGTGCCAGCTTTCCCTACGAGCAGTACTTC.